This TCR beta chain was profiled in a study of shared clonotypes between healthy human individuals. Broader study findings: Rarefaction revealed incomplete sorted-subset sequencing despite large depth.

Concerning this clone: Its antigen is currently unknown.

Evenly divided among several immunoSEQ plates was the genomic DNA of each subset. Profiled with immunoSEQ multiplex PCR; TCRdb holds only in-frame clones, not every one. The data show around 1.5 million clones, with approximately 98% seen just once and about 0.45% held by the top ten. CDR3 length equals 15 residues. CDR1 is SGHTA and CDR2 is FQGNSA in the germline V gene. Trimming took off 5 bases at V and 9 bases at J, with 20 bases between the two ends. The chain combines TRBV7-2 with TRBJ1-5, with D tentatively TRBD1 (5 bases). Sequencing was performed on naive CD4+ T cells sorted from blood. Specified subset: CD45RA+ positively selected. This clonotype originated in a man aged 25-45 years in good health. DNA of the CDR3: TGTGCCAGCAGCGGGACGAGTATTCGAGGGACGCCCCAGCATTTT. Its translation is CASSGTSIRGTPQHF.